The sequence of this TCR beta chain was determined in a study of lymphopenia after photon versus proton radiotherapy. This clone is a singleton in its sample. Its antigen is not identified. Findings and caveats of the study: Post-nadir diversity loss with photons came from oligoclonal expansion, particularly CD8+ Temra cells. Survival link was tested only in deceased patients; proton benefit remains a possibility.

Sequencing used immunoSEQ multiplex PCR; TCRdb keeps in-frame clones, though not all of them. This sample has about 26,000 clones, with 75% to 90% found just once. Germline CDR1 ENHRY, CDR2 SYGVKD. V shed 11 bases and J shed 5 bases, with 22 bases lying between them. The CDR3 is 14 amino acids. This sample comprised peripheral blood, obtained from a patient treated with photon-based radiotherapy. The sequence was obtained from a man under 40 with gastric cancer. The J gene is TRBJ2-7, the V gene TRBV10-3, with D possibly called TRBD1 or TRBD2 (5 bases each). CDR3 in DNA: TGTGCCGCTTCAAACGGGACCCTGGCCCACGAGCAGTACTTC. This translates into CAASNGTLAHEQYF.